The TCR beta chain under discussion was sequenced for a study of blood T cell repertoires in COVID-19. The CDR3 runs to 15 residues. V lost 2 bases and J lost 5, with 16 bases in between. CDR1 and CDR2 (germline): SGHRS, YFSETQ. Seattle cases were enrolled at active infection and followed longitudinally. Sequencing used immunoSEQ multiplex PCR; TCRdb keeps in-frame clones, though not all of them. The sample consists of 250,000 to 350,000 clones, around 85% of them appearing once. This receptor was identified in a human donor with COVID-19, enrolled during active disease. The donor label of this sample is uncertain. The chain links TRBV5-1 to TRBJ1-1, with D perhaps TRBD1 (5 bases). The sequenced sample was peripheral blood. CDR3 region: CASSLQDPAATEAFF. Here the CDR3 DNA reads TGCGCCAGCAGCTTACAGGACCCCGCGGCGACTGAAGCTTTCTTT.